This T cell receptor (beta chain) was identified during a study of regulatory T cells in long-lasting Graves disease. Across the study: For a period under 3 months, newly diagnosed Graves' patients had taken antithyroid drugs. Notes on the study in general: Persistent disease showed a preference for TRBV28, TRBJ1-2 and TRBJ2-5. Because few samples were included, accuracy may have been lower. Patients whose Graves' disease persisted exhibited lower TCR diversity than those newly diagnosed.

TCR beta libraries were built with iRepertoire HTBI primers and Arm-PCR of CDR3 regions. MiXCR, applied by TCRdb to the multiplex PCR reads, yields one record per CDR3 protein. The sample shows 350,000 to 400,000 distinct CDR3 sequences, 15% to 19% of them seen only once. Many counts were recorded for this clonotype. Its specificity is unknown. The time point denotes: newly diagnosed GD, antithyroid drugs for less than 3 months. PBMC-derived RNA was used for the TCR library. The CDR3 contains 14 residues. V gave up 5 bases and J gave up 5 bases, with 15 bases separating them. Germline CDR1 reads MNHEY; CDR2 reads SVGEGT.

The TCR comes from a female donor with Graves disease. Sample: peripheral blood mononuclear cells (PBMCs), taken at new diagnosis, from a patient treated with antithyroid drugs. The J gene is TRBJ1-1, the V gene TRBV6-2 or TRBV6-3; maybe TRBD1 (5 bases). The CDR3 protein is CASSQDNPLTEAFF. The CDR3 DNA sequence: TGTGCCAGCAGTCAGGACAACCCACTTACTGAAGCTTTCTTT.